The 3 T cell receptor beta chains listed next were all sequenced from one sample in a study of blood T cell repertoires in COVID-19. Assay used: immunoSEQ multiplex PCR; TCRdb lists only in-frame clones, some missing. The table records fewer than 95,000 clones, around 72% of them present only once. The sequenced sample was peripheral blood. The receptors here all came from a woman older than 75 with acute or convalescent COVID-19.

This clone was seen just once. The chain uses TRBV2 and TRBJ1-5, with D maybe TRBD1 (6 bases). Trimming removed 7 bases at V and 0 bases at J, with 16 bases between. Germline assignment: CDR1 SNHLY and CDR2 FYNNEI. This CDR3 has 16 residues. CDR3 bases: TGTGCCAGCACCCGAGAGGGGGGGGCTAGCAATCAGCCCCAGCATTTT. Encoded protein: CASTREGGASNQPQHF.

This rearrangement joins TRBV7-9 to TRBJ1-6; D ambiguous. The length of the CDR3 is 12 residues. The V and J ends lost 8 bases and 15 bases respectively, with 17 bases between them. Germline V gene data show CDR1 as SEHNR and CDR2 as FQNEAQ (reference sequence). DNA of the CDR3: TGTGCCAGCCAACGCGAGGAAGGAAACCTCCACTTT. Translation gives CASQREEGNLHF.

The genes are TRBV14 and TRBJ2-7, with D possibly matching TRBD1 (5 bases). Trimming cost V 0 bases and J 6 bases, with 9 bases left between them. The CDR3 has 13 amino acids. Germline V gene lookup returns CDR1 SGHDN and CDR2 FVKESK. The CDR3 DNA follows: TGTGCCAGCAGCCAAGATTGGACAACCGAGCAGTACTTC. Its protein is CASSQDWTTEQYF.